Described below is a single T cell receptor (beta chain) sequence and its context. The antigen is not known. Assay: immunoSEQ multiplex PCR; the TCRdb copy retains only in-frame clones and omits some. The data hold more than 20,000 clones, with 75% to 80% observed a single time. These data originate in a study of T cell clones after liver transplantation. Whole-study context: TCRbeta sequencing after a pre-transplant mixed lymphocyte reaction identified graft-donor-reactive clones, later tracked in post-transplant blood. HCV positivity affected three of eight recipients; the rest lacked autoimmune or viral indications. Without induction therapy, subjects received standard immunosuppression until 12-24 months post-transplant.

Findings and limits, study-wide: In a couple of subjects, few donor cells limited the measurable donor-reactive repertoire.

V was cut by 3 bases and J by 8 bases, with 10 bases left in between. The CDR3 totals 12 residues. Germline V gene data show CDR1 as MDHEN and CDR2 as SYDVKM. This chain links TRBV28 with TRBJ1-2; D not resolved. The sample in question was CD8+ T cells from blood, obtained roughly 55 months after liver transplant. The receptor comes from a human patient who received a liver transplant. A share of the T cells may be of graft donor origin. The CDR3 protein is CASSFAGDGYTF. The DNA of the CDR3 is TGTGCCAGCAGTTTTGCGGGAGACGGCTACACCTTC.